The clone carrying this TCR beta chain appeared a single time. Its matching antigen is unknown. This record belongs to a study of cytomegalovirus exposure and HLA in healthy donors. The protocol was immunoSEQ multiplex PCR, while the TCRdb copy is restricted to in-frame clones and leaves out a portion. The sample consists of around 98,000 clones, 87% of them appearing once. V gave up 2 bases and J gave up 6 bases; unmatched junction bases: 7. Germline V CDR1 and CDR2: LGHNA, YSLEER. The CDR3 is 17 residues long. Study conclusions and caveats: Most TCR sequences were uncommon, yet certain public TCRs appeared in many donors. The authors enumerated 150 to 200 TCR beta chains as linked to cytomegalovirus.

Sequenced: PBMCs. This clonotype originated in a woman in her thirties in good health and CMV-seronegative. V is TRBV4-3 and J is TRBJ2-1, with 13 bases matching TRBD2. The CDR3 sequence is CASSQSPGLAGANEQFF. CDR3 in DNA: TGCGCCAGCAGCCAAAGTCCCGGACTAGCGGGAGCCAATGAGCAGTTCTTC.